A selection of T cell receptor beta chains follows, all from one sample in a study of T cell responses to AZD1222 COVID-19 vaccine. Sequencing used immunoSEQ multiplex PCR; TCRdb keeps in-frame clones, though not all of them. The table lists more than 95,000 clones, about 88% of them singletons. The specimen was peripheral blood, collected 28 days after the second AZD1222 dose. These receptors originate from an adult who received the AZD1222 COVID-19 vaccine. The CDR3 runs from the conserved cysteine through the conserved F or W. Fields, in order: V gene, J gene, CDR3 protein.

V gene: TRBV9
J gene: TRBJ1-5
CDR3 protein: CASSAGLYSNQPQHF

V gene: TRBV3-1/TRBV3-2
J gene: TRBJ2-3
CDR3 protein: CASSTAVTGGNLNTQYF

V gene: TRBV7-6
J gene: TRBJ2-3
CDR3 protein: CASSLLVAGANTDTQYF

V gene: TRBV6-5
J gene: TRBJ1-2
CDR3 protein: CASSYFEAGREGYTF

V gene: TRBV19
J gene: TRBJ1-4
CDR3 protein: CASGIATGWNEKLFF

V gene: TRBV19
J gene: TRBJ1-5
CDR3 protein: CASSTLDGGRKGQPQHF

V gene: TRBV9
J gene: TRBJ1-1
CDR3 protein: CASSVAPEEAEAFF

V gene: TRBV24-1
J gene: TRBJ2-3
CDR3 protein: CATSDPGQYTDTQYF

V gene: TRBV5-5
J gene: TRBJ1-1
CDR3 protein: CASSPNPGLNTEAFF

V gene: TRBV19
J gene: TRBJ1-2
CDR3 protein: CASNTGLGGFGYTF

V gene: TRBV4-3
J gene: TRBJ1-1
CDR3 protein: CASSQDRLRSGAFF

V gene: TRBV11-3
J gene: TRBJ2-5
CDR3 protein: CASSQGRETQYF

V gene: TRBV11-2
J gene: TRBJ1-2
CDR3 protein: CASSLLIGNYGYTF

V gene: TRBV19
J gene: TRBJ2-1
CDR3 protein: CASSIIQLSSYNEQFF

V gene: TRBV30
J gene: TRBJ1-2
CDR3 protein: CAWSVPRDRKWGYGYTF

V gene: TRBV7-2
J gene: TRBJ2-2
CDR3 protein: CASSPSGGATGELFF

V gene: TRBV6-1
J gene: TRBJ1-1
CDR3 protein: CASSERMTEAFF

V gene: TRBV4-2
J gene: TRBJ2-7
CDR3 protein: CASSQDLVHRGGYEQYF

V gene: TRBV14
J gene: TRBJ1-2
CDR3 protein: CASSPQDRYGYTF

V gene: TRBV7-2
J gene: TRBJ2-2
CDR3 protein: CASSPWTSKTGELFF